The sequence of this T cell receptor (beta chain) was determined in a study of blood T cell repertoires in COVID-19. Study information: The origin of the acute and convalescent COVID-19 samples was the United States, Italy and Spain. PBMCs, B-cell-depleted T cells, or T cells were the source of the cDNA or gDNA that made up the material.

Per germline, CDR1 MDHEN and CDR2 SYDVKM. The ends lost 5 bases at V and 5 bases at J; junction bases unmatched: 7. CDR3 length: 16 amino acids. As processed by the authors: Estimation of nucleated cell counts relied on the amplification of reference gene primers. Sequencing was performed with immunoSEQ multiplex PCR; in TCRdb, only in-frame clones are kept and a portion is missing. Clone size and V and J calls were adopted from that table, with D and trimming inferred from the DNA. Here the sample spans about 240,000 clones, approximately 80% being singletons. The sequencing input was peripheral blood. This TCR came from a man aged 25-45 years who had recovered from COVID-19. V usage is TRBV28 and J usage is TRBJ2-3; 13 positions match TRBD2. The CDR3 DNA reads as TGTGCCAGCAGTCCGACGACTAGCGGGGGGTTAGATACGCAGTATTTT. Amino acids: CASSPTTSGGLDTQYF.